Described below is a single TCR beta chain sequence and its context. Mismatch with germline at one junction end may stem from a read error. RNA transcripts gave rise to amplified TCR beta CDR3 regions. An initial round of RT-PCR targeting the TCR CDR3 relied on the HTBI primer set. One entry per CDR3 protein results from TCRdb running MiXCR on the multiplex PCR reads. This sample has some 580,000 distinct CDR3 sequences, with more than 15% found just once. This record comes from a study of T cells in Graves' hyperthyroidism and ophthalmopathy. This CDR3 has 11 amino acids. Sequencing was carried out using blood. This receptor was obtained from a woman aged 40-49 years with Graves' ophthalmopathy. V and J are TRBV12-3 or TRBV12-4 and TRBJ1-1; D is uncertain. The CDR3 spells CASSLLVSFAF. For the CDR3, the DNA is TGTGCCAGCAGTTTGTTGGTGAGCTTTGCTTTT.